These 26 T cell receptor beta chains came from one sample sequenced in a study of beta chain features in type 1 diabetes. The investigators reverse transcribed all of the isolated RNA, so they sequenced expressed TCRB transcripts. The table came from immunoSEQ multiplex PCR; TCRdb's copy has only in-frame clones and leaves some out. The repertoire holds roughly 170,000 clones, with roughly an eighth as singletons. The sequencing input was central memory CD4+ T cells from blood. These receptors were taken from a woman under 30 in good health.

This clone was counted a few times. V is TRBV29-1 and J is TRBJ2-1; tentatively, D is TRBD2 (5 bases). CDR1 and CDR2 from the germline V gene are SQVTM and ANQGSEA. CDR3 length: 17 amino acids. The V and J ends lost 8 bases and 0 bases respectively, with 23 bases between them. CDR3 protein: CSILTPRGLSSYNEQFF. The CDR3 DNA follows: TGCAGCATCCTCACCCCCCGAGGACTGAGCTCCTACAATGAGCAGTTCTTC.

This clone was recorded a few times. V usage is TRBV18 and J usage is TRBJ1-1; D gene uncertain. With 3 bases removed from V and 7 bases from J, the gap between germline ends came to 6 bases. Germline-derived CDR1 and CDR2 are KGHSH and LQKENI. The length of the CDR3 is 11 residues. The CDR3 is CASSPEFEAFF. The CDR3 DNA reads TGTGCCAGCTCACCGGAGTTTGAAGCTTTCTTT.

The chain links TRBV20-1 to TRBJ2-7; D remains ambiguous. The germline V gene has CDR1 DFQATT and CDR2 SNEGSKA (reference sequence). This CDR3 is 10 amino acids long. V was cut by 5 bases and J by 7 bases, with 9 bases left in between. In DNA form, the CDR3 reads TGCAGTGCTGCCCCTAGGGAGCAGTACTTC. The encoded protein is CSAAPREQYF.

This chain links TRBV18 with TRBJ2-7; TRBD2 matches 13 bases. CDR1 is KGHSH and CDR2 is LQKENI in the germline V gene. This CDR3 region has 16 residues. J lost 2 bases, V lost 5 bases, and 6 bases had no gene match. The CDR3 nucleotides read TGTGCCAGCTCAAGGACTAGCGGGAGCTTCACCTACGAGCAGTACTTC. It codes for CASSRTSGSFTYEQYF.

This rearrangement joins TRBV7-9 to TRBJ2-7; D might be TRBD2 (6 bases). The CDR3 has 15 amino acids. Trimming stripped 4 bases from V and 6 bases from J, with 19 bases between. CDR1 is SEHNR, CDR2 FQNEAQ, per germline (reference sequence). DNA for the CDR3: TGTGCCAGCAGCTCGGACGGGACTCCTTGGAGCGAGCAGTACTTC. Encoded protein: CASSSDGTPWSEQYF.

V is TRBV27 and J is TRBJ1-3; 7 positions agree with TRBD1. Germline V CDR1 and CDR2: MNHEY, SMNVEV (reference sequence). After removal of 4 bases from V and 5 bases from J, the junction contained 8 bases not matched to a gene. This CDR3 is 15 amino acids long. The CDR3 DNA reads TGTGCCAGCAGTTCCCCCCGGGACAGCCGAAACACCATATATTTT. Translated, it gives CASSSPRDSRNTIYF.

This chain connects TRBV11-2 to TRBJ2-7; 12 bases match TRBD2. CDR1 SGHAT and CDR2 FQNNGV come from the germline V gene. CDR3 size: 17 residues. V shed 4 bases and J 2 bases; nucleotides not matched to a gene: 9. The CDR3 coding sequence is TGTGCCAGCAGCTCCGTAGGGACTAGCGGGCTTACCTACGAGCAGTACTTC. Translating gives CASSSVGTSGLTYEQYF.

In its sample, this clone was seen a few times. The chain is built from TRBV6-5 and TRBJ2-2; D is possibly TRBD2 (5 bases). V was pared by 6 bases and J by 6 bases, with 14 bases between. Germline CDR1 is MNHEY and CDR2 is SVGAGI. CDR3 length equals 14 residues. In DNA, the CDR3 is TGTGCCAGCAGACGGACGTTTAGCGCCGGGGAGCTGTTTTTT. Protein: CASRRTFSAGELFF.

The V call is TRBV5-1, the J call TRBJ1-1; maybe TRBD1 (6 bases). CDR3 length equals 13 residues. CDR1 SGHRS and CDR2 YFSETQ come from the germline V gene. Trimming removed 4 bases at V and 1 base at J, with 8 bases between. CDR3 in DNA: TGCGCCAGCAGCGCAGGGGCGAACACTGAAGCTTTCTTT. This translates into CASSAGANTEAFF.

This sequence joins TRBV25-1 and TRBJ2-7; 11 positions agree with TRBD2. There are 16 residues in the CDR3. Germline V gives CDR1 MGHDK, CDR2 SYGVNS. J gave up 3 bases and V 7 bases, and 11 bases lay outside the gene matches. The CDR3 region has the DNA TGTGCCAGCACCCCTTCGGAAGGACTAGCGGGCTACGAGCAGTACTTC. Its protein product is CASTPSEGLAGYEQYF.

The chain is built from TRBV4-2 and TRBJ1-1, with a possible D match to TRBD1 (5 bases). The germline V gene encodes CDR1 LGHNA and CDR2 YNFKEQ. The germline V and J ends were trimmed by 4 bases and 4 bases, with 13 bases remaining between them. The CDR3 sequence is 14 residues long. The CDR3 spells CASSPPGGGTEAFF. CDR3 in DNA: TGTGCCAGCAGCCCCCCGGGGGGAGGCACTGAAGCTTTCTTT.

The rearrangement links TRBV7-2 to TRBJ1-2; 10 bases match TRBD1. Unmatched junction bases numbered 9, after V lost 5 bases and J lost 6 bases. This CDR3 has 15 amino acids. Germline values: CDR1 SGHTA, CDR2 FQGNSA. CDR3 residues: CASSQPTGGAHGYTF. The CDR3 DNA sequence: TGTGCCAGCAGCCAACCGACAGGGGGCGCGCATGGCTACACCTTC.

In this sample, this clone turned up a few times. V gene TRBV7-2 combines with J gene TRBJ2-5, with a possible D match to TRBD1 (6 bases). Trimming took off 4 bases at V and 1 base at J, with 10 bases between the two ends. Germline V lookup: CDR1 SGHTA, CDR2 FQGNSA. This CDR3 is 14 amino acids long. The CDR3 DNA follows: TGTGCCAGCAGCTGGGGACAACTCCAAGAGACCCAGTACTTC. It yields the protein CASSWGQLQETQYF.

This chain joins TRBV29-1 and TRBJ1-1, with TRBD1 as a possible D gene (5 bases). The V and J ends lost 7 bases and 3 bases respectively, with 15 bases between them. Germline loops: CDR1 SQVTM, CDR2 ANQGSEA. The CDR3 extends over 13 amino acids. The CDR3 region has the DNA TGCAGCGCAAGTGATGGGGACTACACTGAAGCTTTCTTT. It specifies CSASDGDYTEAFF. The full variable domain, completed using reference TRBV29-1 and TRBJ1-1, is SAVISQKPSRDICQRGTSLTIQCQVDSQVTMMFWYRQQPGQSLTLIATANQGSEATYESGFVIDKFPISRPNLTFSTLTVSNMSPEDSSIYLCSASDGDYTEAFFGQGTRLTVV.

The rearrangement uses TRBV21-1 and TRBJ2-2; the D segment call TRBD2 is taken from the table without a DNA check. TRBV21-1 is deemed a pseudogene. This CDR3 region has 19 residues. This chain's CDR3 is CASSKEGRLAGVMRGELFF. For the CDR3, the DNA is TGTGCCAGCAGCAAAGAGGGCCGACTAGCGGGAGTCATGCGCGGGGAGCTGTTTTTT.

The rearrangement links TRBV14 to TRBJ2-3, with D possibly TRBD1 on 6 matching bases. Germline values: CDR1 SGHDN, CDR2 FVKESK. The ends were cut back, 2 bases at V and 6 bases at J, with 15 bases in the middle. This CDR3 region has 15 residues. CDR3 loop: CASSQNTGKWDTQYF. CDR3 nucleotide sequence: TGTGCCAGCAGCCAAAATACAGGGAAGTGGGATACGCAGTATTTT.

This chain connects TRBV11-2 to TRBJ2-1; TRBD2 matches at 13 bases. The CDR3 contains 16 residues. CDR1 is SGHAT, CDR2 FQNNGV, per germline. Losses at the gene ends were 7 bases for V and 6 bases for J; bases not matched to a gene: 9. Here the CDR3 reads CASTWTSGSGVNEQFF. In DNA form, the CDR3 reads TGTGCCAGCACCTGGACTAGCGGGAGTGGGGTCAATGAGCAGTTCTTC.

This clone showed up many times. The sample carries other DNA sequences with the same CDR3. This chain links TRBV7-6 with TRBJ2-1; 11 nucleotides line up with TRBD2. The V and J ends lost 2 bases and 4 bases, in that order; junction bases with no gene match: 4. This CDR3 contains 16 residues. Germline assignment: CDR1 SGHVS and CDR2 FNYEAQ. The CDR3 protein is CASSLTGLAAYNEQFF. The CDR3 coding sequence is TGTGCCAGCAGCTTAACGGGACTAGCGGCATACAATGAGCAGTTCTTC.

This clone has just a few counts. V is TRBV7-3 and J is TRBJ1-2; no reliable D call. CDR3 length: 13 amino acids. CDR1 is SGHTA, CDR2 FQGTGA, per germline. Trimming took 2 bases from V and 0 from J, leaving 4 bases between them. The chain's CDR3 is CASSLQANYGYTF. The CDR3 DNA reads as TGTGCCAGCAGCTTACAGGCTAACTATGGCTACACCTTC.

The chain uses TRBV5-1 and TRBJ2-1; TRBD1 aligns across 8 bases. Germline V gives CDR1 SGHRS, CDR2 YFSETQ. With V trimmed by 4 bases and J by 0 bases, 12 bases remained unmatched. The CDR3 loop spans 18 amino acids. The CDR3 region is CASSHSDRGPSSYNEQFF. For the CDR3, the DNA is TGCGCCAGCAGCCACTCTGACAGGGGTCCTAGCTCCTACAATGAGCAGTTCTTC.

This clone was seen a handful of times. The sample has other DNA sequences that encode this CDR3 too. The V call is TRBV13, the J call TRBJ1-2; unclear D gene. V lost 1 base to trimming and J lost 4 bases, with 7 bases between them. The CDR3 has 13 amino acids. Germline-derived CDR1 and CDR2 are PRHDT and FYEKMQ (reference sequence). Written as DNA, the CDR3 is TGTGCCAGCAGCTTAGACAGCTTCTATGGCTACACCTTC. The encoded protein is CASSLDSFYGYTF.

This chain connects TRBV5-1 to TRBJ2-7; 8 nucleotides line up with TRBD1. J lost 1 base, V lost 4 bases, and 7 bases had no gene match. Germline V gene lookup returns CDR1 SGHRS and CDR2 YFSETQ. The CDR3 loop spans 15 amino acids. CDR3 sequence reads: CASSPTGGRSYEQYF. The CDR3, as DNA: TGCGCCAGCAGCCCAACAGGGGGAAGGTCCTACGAGCAGTACTTC. The whole variable domain, remainder taken from reference TRBV5-1 and TRBJ2-7, is KAGVTQTPRYLIKTRGQQVTLSCSPISGHRSVSWYQQTPGQGLQFLFEYFSETQRNKGNFPGRFSGRQFSNSRSEMNVSTLELGDSALYLCASSPTGGRSYEQYFGPGTRLTVT.

A few counts support this clone. The J gene is TRBJ2-1, the V gene TRBV2; 10 nucleotides line up with TRBD2. V lost 5 bases and J lost 4; bases outside the gene matches: 5. Germline CDR1 is SNHLY and CDR2 is FYNNEI. The CDR3 loop spans 15 amino acids. The DNA of the CDR3 is TGTGCCAGCAGTTCCCTAGCGGGAGCATACAATGAGCAGTTCTTC. Translating gives CASSSLAGAYNEQFF.

V is TRBV6-5 and J is TRBJ1-5; TRBD1 matches at 7 bases. Germline loops: CDR1 MNHEY, CDR2 SVGAGI. The ends lost 4 bases at V and 3 bases at J; junction bases unmatched: 6. The CDR3 has 15 amino acids. This CDR3 is CASSSSGQHNQPQHF. The CDR3, as DNA: TGTGCCAGCAGTTCCTCGGGACAGCACAATCAGCCCCAGCATTTT.

This clone came up a few times. The V and J genes are TRBV4-1 and TRBJ1-5; D is unresolved. Trimming removed 1 base from V and 7 bases from J, with 5 bases in between. This CDR3 is built from 12 residues. CDR1 is MGHRA and CDR2 is YSYEKL in the germline V gene. The CDR3 spells CASSQGRQPQHF. CDR3 nucleotide sequence: TGCGCCAGCAGCCAAGGGAGACAGCCCCAGCATTTT.

This clone was detected a few times. The same CDR3 arises from other DNA sequences in this sample as well. The chain joins TRBV5-1 to TRBJ1-1; 9 nucleotides agree with TRBD1. The germline CDR1 and CDR2 sequences are SGHRS and YFSETQ. This CDR3 has 15 amino acids. J gave up 1 base and V 3 bases, and 4 bases lay outside the gene matches. The CDR3 region is CASSSWGQGNTEAFF. CDR3 in DNA: TGCGCCAGCAGCTCGTGGGGACAGGGGAACACTGAAGCTTTCTTT. Variable domain in full (rest from reference TRBV5-1 and TRBJ1-1): KAGVTQTPRYLIKTRGQQVTLSCSPISGHRSVSWYQQTPGQGLQFLFEYFSETQRNKGNFPGRFSGRQFSNSRSEMNVSTLELGDSALYLCASSSWGQGNTEAFFGQGTRLTVV.